These T cell receptor beta chains were read from a single sample in a study of CD8 T cells in Susac syndrome. MiXCR, applied by TCRdb to the immunoSEQ multiplex PCR reads, yields one record per CDR3 protein. The sample carries about 240,000 distinct CDR3 sequences, 90% to 96% recorded once. Sequencing was done on a sample of CD4+ T cells from PBMCs. Receptor source: a human donor with Susac syndrome. Both conserved end residues are part of each CDR3. The order of the fields is V gene, J gene, D gene, clone size, CDR3 protein, CDR3 DNA. The D gene is left open where the match is weak. Clone size appears in some rows only: once, few, many, or a class for an expanded clone.

v_call: TRBV25-1; j_call: TRBJ1-1; d_call: NA; clone_size: NA; cdr3_aa: CASSEYSSNTEAFF; cdr3_nt: TGTGCCAGCAGTGAATACTCAAGCAACACTGAAGCTTTCTTT
v_call: TRBV5-4; j_call: TRBJ2-1; d_call: NA; clone_size: NA; cdr3_aa: CASSPRSGSWNEQFF; cdr3_nt: TGTGCCAGCAGCCCGAGAAGCGGGTCCTGGAATGAGCAGTTCTTC
v_call: TRBV3-1; j_call: TRBJ2-1; d_call: TRBD2; clone_size: few; cdr3_aa: CASSGTSGSGEQFF; cdr3_nt: TGTGCCAGTTCCGGGACTAGCGGGAGTGGTGAGCAGTTCTTC
v_call: TRBV2; j_call: TRBJ2-1; d_call: TRBD2; clone_size: NA; cdr3_aa: CASSEIKGLAGLQFF; cdr3_nt: TGTGCCAGCAGTGAAATCAAGGGACTAGCGGGCCTCCAGTTCTTC
v_call: TRBV4-1; j_call: TRBJ1-5; d_call: TRBD1; clone_size: NA; cdr3_aa: CASSQTGAGGGNQPQHF; cdr3_nt: TGCGCCAGCAGCCAAACAGGGGCGGGAGGGGGCAATCAGCCCCAGCATTTT
v_call: TRBV12-3/TRBV12-4; j_call: TRBJ1-5; d_call: NA; clone_size: NA; cdr3_aa: CASSVGQPQHF; cdr3_nt: TGTGCCAGCAGCGTCGGTCAGCCCCAGCATTTT
v_call: TRBV9; j_call: TRBJ2-1; d_call: NA; clone_size: once; cdr3_aa: CASRPAGHRVNEQFF; cdr3_nt: TGTGCCAGCAGACCAGCGGGACACCGGGTCAATGAGCAGTTCTTC
v_call: TRBV29-1; j_call: TRBJ2-3; d_call: NA; clone_size: NA; cdr3_aa: CSAGISTDTQYF; cdr3_nt: TGCAGCGCCGGAATTAGCACAGATACGCAGTATTTT
v_call: TRBV5-1; j_call: TRBJ2-7; d_call: NA; clone_size: NA; cdr3_aa: CASGNGAGDEQYF; cdr3_nt: TGCGCCAGCGGAAACGGTGCGGGTGACGAGCAGTACTTC
v_call: TRBV29-1; j_call: TRBJ1-2; d_call: NA; clone_size: NA; cdr3_aa: CSVVGGSRVGYGYTF; cdr3_nt: TGCAGCGTTGTTGGGGGAAGTCGGGTAGGGTATGGCTACACCTTC
v_call: TRBV30; j_call: TRBJ2-1; d_call: TRBD2; clone_size: NA; cdr3_aa: CAWSVRRTRGKEQFF; cdr3_nt: TGTGCCTGGAGTGTACGAAGGACTAGAGGGAAAGAGCAGTTCTTC
v_call: TRBV29-1; j_call: TRBJ2-7; d_call: NA; clone_size: NA; cdr3_aa: CSVAERVYEQYF; cdr3_nt: TGCAGCGTTGCTGAGAGGGTCTACGAGCAGTACTTC
v_call: TRBV20-1; j_call: TRBJ1-5; d_call: NA; clone_size: NA; cdr3_aa: CSARWDSNQPQHF; cdr3_nt: TGCAGTGCTAGATGGGACAGCAATCAGCCCCAGCATTTT
v_call: TRBV11-2; j_call: TRBJ2-3; d_call: TRBD2; clone_size: NA; cdr3_aa: CASTVAGVRTDTQYF; cdr3_nt: TGTGCCAGCACCGTAGCGGGAGTAAGGACAGATACGCAGTATTTT
v_call: TRBV23-1; j_call: TRBJ2-5; d_call: TRBD2; clone_size: NA; cdr3_aa: CASGTSGRDRREETQYF; cdr3_nt: TGCGCCAGCGGCACTAGCGGGAGGGACCGCCGGGAAGAGACCCAGTACTTC
v_call: TRBV20-1; j_call: TRBJ2-5; d_call: NA; clone_size: NA; cdr3_aa: CSASRLAVGGGLETQYF; cdr3_nt: TGCAGTGCTAGCCGTCTTGCTGTCGGAGGGGGGTTGGAGACCCAGTACTTC
v_call: TRBV4-1; j_call: TRBJ2-3; d_call: NA; clone_size: NA; cdr3_aa: CASSQGVRQARTDTQYF; cdr3_nt: TGCGCCAGCAGCCAAGGCGTCCGGCAGGCCCGCACAGATACGCAGTATTTT
v_call: TRBV20-1; j_call: TRBJ1-5; d_call: NA; clone_size: NA; cdr3_aa: CSASSPGPYQPQHF; cdr3_nt: TGCAGTGCTAGCTCCCCTGGGCCTTATCAGCCCCAGCATTTT
v_call: TRBV30; j_call: TRBJ2-7; d_call: NA; clone_size: NA; cdr3_aa: CAWSDQTGRDEQYF; cdr3_nt: TGTGCCTGGAGTGACCAGACAGGGAGGGACGAGCAGTACTTC
v_call: TRBV29-1; j_call: TRBJ1-5; d_call: NA; clone_size: NA; cdr3_aa: CSVLLQQSQPQHF; cdr3_nt: TGCAGCGTCCTGCTCCAGCAATCCCAGCCCCAGCATTTT
v_call: TRBV18; j_call: TRBJ1-1; d_call: NA; clone_size: NA; cdr3_aa: CASSPQGRRDTEAFF; cdr3_nt: TGTGCCAGCTCACCACAGGGGCGGAGGGACACTGAAGCTTTCTTT
v_call: TRBV2; j_call: TRBJ2-7; d_call: NA; clone_size: NA; cdr3_aa: CASSLAFLSSYEQYF; cdr3_nt: TGTGCCAGCAGTCTAGCGTTTTTGAGCTCCTACGAGCAGTACTTC
v_call: TRBV12-3/TRBV12-4; j_call: TRBJ2-3; d_call: TRBD2; clone_size: NA; cdr3_aa: CASRLLASSTDTQYF; cdr3_nt: TGTGCCAGCAGACTACTAGCGTCTAGCACAGATACGCAGTATTTT
v_call: TRBV30; j_call: TRBJ2-7; d_call: NA; clone_size: NA; cdr3_aa: CAWSVRWEPTSEQYF; cdr3_nt: TGTGCCTGGAGTGTACGATGGGAGCCCACCTCCGAGCAGTACTTC
v_call: TRBV20-1; j_call: TRBJ2-1; d_call: TRBD2; clone_size: NA; cdr3_aa: CSAVPTSGNSYNEQFF; cdr3_nt: TGCAGTGCTGTCCCGACTAGCGGGAACTCCTACAATGAGCAGTTCTTC
v_call: TRBV6-4; j_call: TRBJ2-1; d_call: NA; clone_size: once; cdr3_aa: CASTREPGLYNEQFF; cdr3_nt: TGTGCCAGCACTAGAGAACCCGGACTCTACAATGAGCAGTTCTTC
v_call: TRBV28; j_call: TRBJ2-5; d_call: NA; clone_size: NA; cdr3_aa: CASSHLGRQETQYF; cdr3_nt: TGTGCCAGCAGTCACCTCGGCAGACAAGAGACCCAGTACTTC
v_call: TRBV30; j_call: TRBJ1-1; d_call: NA; clone_size: NA; cdr3_aa: CAWSDGQKPGAFF; cdr3_nt: TGTGCCTGGAGCGACGGGCAGAAACCGGGAGCTTTCTTT
v_call: TRBV25-1; j_call: TRBJ2-7; d_call: NA; clone_size: NA; cdr3_aa: CASTPDLPDEQYF; cdr3_nt: TGTGCCAGCACCCCGGACCTCCCCGACGAGCAGTACTTC
v_call: TRBV7-9; j_call: TRBJ1-4; d_call: TRBD1; clone_size: NA; cdr3_aa: CASRTGAEDRLFF; cdr3_nt: TGTGCCAGCAGGACAGGGGCCGAGGATCGACTGTTTTTT
v_call: TRBV12-3/TRBV12-4; j_call: TRBJ2-6; d_call: NA; clone_size: NA; cdr3_aa: CASMGGDFSGANVLTF; cdr3_nt: TGTGCCAGCATGGGCGGAGATTTTTCTGGGGCCAACGTCCTGACTTTC
v_call: TRBV5-6; j_call: TRBJ1-5; d_call: TRBD1; clone_size: NA; cdr3_aa: CASSHSVTGIGQPQHF; cdr3_nt: TGTGCCAGCAGCCACTCGGTGACAGGGATAGGACAGCCCCAGCATTTT
v_call: TRBV29-1; j_call: TRBJ2-1; d_call: NA; clone_size: NA; cdr3_aa: CSVEKVAGPAINEQFF; cdr3_nt: TGCAGCGTTGAAAAGGTGGCAGGCCCAGCGATCAATGAGCAGTTCTTC
v_call: TRBV7-2; j_call: TRBJ2-1; d_call: NA; clone_size: NA; cdr3_aa: CASSGPSWYNEQFF; cdr3_nt: TGTGCCAGCAGCGGCCCGTCTTGGTACAATGAGCAGTTCTTC
v_call: TRBV20-1; j_call: TRBJ2-1; d_call: TRBD2; clone_size: NA; cdr3_aa: CSAREEVAGAHEQFF; cdr3_nt: TGCAGTGCTAGGGAGGAGGTAGCGGGAGCCCATGAGCAGTTCTTC
v_call: TRBV1; j_call: TRBJ2-7; d_call: NA; clone_size: NA; cdr3_aa: CTSSPGTALLSYEQYF; cdr3_nt: TGCACCAGCAGCCCTGGGACAGCGCTACTCTCCTACGAGCAGTACTTC
v_call: TRBV27; j_call: TRBJ1-4; d_call: TRBD1; clone_size: NA; cdr3_aa: CASRQGAPGKLFF; cdr3_nt: TGTGCCAGCAGGCAGGGGGCGCCGGGGAAACTGTTTTTT
v_call: TRBV6-5; j_call: TRBJ2-1; d_call: NA; clone_size: NA; cdr3_aa: CASSLVPQREQFF; cdr3_nt: TGTGCCAGCAGCCTCGTCCCCCAGCGTGAGCAGTTCTTC
v_call: TRBV2; j_call: TRBJ1-2; d_call: NA; clone_size: NA; cdr3_aa: CASSERERLYGYTF; cdr3_nt: TGTGCCAGCAGTGAAAGAGAAAGGCTGTATGGCTACACCTTC
v_call: TRBV6-5; j_call: TRBJ2-7; d_call: NA; clone_size: NA; cdr3_aa: CASARGTAYEQYF; cdr3_nt: TGTGCCAGCGCCCGCGGGACAGCTTACGAGCAGTACTTC
v_call: TRBV20-1; j_call: TRBJ2-1; d_call: TRBD2; clone_size: NA; cdr3_aa: CSARVAGGPYNEQFF; cdr3_nt: TGCAGTGCTAGAGTAGCGGGAGGGCCCTACAATGAGCAGTTCTTC
v_call: TRBV30; j_call: TRBJ2-1; d_call: TRBD1; clone_size: NA; cdr3_aa: CAWNPGQGYNEQFF; cdr3_nt: TGTGCCTGGAATCCCGGACAGGGTTACAATGAGCAGTTCTTC
v_call: TRBV2; j_call: TRBJ2-7; d_call: NA; clone_size: NA; cdr3_aa: CASSDPRPSYEQYF; cdr3_nt: TGTGCCAGCAGTGATCCCAGGCCCTCCTACGAGCAGTACTTC
v_call: TRBV7-3; j_call: TRBJ2-1; d_call: NA; clone_size: NA; cdr3_aa: CASSLSLVEGLQFF; cdr3_nt: TGTGCCAGCAGCTTAAGTCTGGTGGAAGGTTTGCAGTTCTTC
v_call: TRBV12-3/TRBV12-4; j_call: TRBJ1-1; d_call: NA; clone_size: once; cdr3_aa: CASRFRGGSGNTEAFF; cdr3_nt: TGTGCCAGCAGATTTCGCGGGGGGTCGGGGAACACTGAAGCTTTCTTT
v_call: TRBV28; j_call: TRBJ2-1; d_call: NA; clone_size: NA; cdr3_aa: CASSFRSRINEQFF; cdr3_nt: TGTGCCAGCAGTTTCAGGTCCAGGATCAATGAGCAGTTCTTC
v_call: TRBV6-4; j_call: TRBJ2-7; d_call: NA; clone_size: NA; cdr3_aa: CASAQEASYEQYF; cdr3_nt: TGTGCCTCTGCGCAGGAAGCATCCTACGAGCAGTACTTC
v_call: TRBV20-1; j_call: TRBJ1-1; d_call: NA; clone_size: NA; cdr3_aa: CSARENRPDWRTEAFF; cdr3_nt: TGCAGTGCTAGGGAGAACCGACCCGACTGGCGGACTGAAGCTTTCTTT
v_call: TRBV9; j_call: TRBJ2-7; d_call: NA; clone_size: NA; cdr3_aa: CASSPNPDSGPTYEQYF; cdr3_nt: TGTGCCAGCAGCCCGAACCCGGACTCCGGGCCCACCTACGAGCAGTACTTC